This passage covers 15 T cell receptor beta chains from one sample sequenced in a study of tumor and adjacent non-tumor tissue in lung cancer. No cell sorting was done before RNA was extracted from the tissue. The library came from three nested PCR rounds adapted from ARM-PCR protocols. Using its own MiXCR run on the multiplex PCR reads, TCRdb lists one record per CDR3 protein. This sample carries 200,000 to 250,000 distinct CDR3 sequences, 71% of them seen once, and the ten largest clones take around 27%. The sequencing input was lung tumor tissue. The receptors shown here come from a man in his fifties or sixties with non-small cell lung cancer.

Comments on this clonotype: The junction differs from germline at one of its ends, possibly a read error. The chain carries TRBV5-4 and TRBJ1-2, with TRBD1 matching over 7 bases. Germline V lookup: CDR1 SGHNT, CDR2 YYREEE (reference sequence). The CDR3 runs to 14 residues. The CDR3 reads CASSGRQGGYDYTF. The DNA of the CDR3 is TGTGCCAGCAGCGGACGACAGGGAGGCTATGACTACACCTTC.

This clonotype was counted a single time. Germline is not matched at one junction end, which may reflect a read error. The V call is TRBV20-1, the J call TRBJ1-2, with a possible D match to TRBD1 (5 bases). Germline loops: CDR1 DFQATT, CDR2 SNEGSKA (reference sequence). CDR3 size: 13 residues. DNA of the CDR3: TGCAGTGCTAGGGACATCGGCAACTATGGCTACACATTC. Translation gives CSARDIGNYGYTF.

About this clonotype itself: A junction end diverges from the germline sequence, so it may reflect a read error. The V gene is TRBV11-3, the J gene TRBJ2-3; D ambiguous. Germline V gives CDR1 SGHNT, CDR2 YENEEA. CDR3 length equals 15 residues. The CDR3 region is CASSFPNTMSDTQYF. CDR3 coding DNA: TGTGCCAGCAGCTTCCCGAACACAATGTCAGATACACAGTATTTT.

This clonotype was seen repeatedly, ten times or more. The chain combines TRBV6-1 with TRBJ2-3; 15 positions match TRBD2. Trimming removed 7 bases from V and 4 bases from J; junction bases left unmatched: 6. The germline V gene encodes CDR1 MNHNS and CDR2 SASEGT. This CDR3 is 16 amino acids long. CDR3 region: CASIRTSGGAPDTQYF. The CDR3 nucleotides are TGTGCCAGCATCCGGACTAGCGGGGGGGCCCCAGATACGCAGTATTTT.

Concerning this clonotype itself: An end of the junction does not agree with germline; a read error may underlie this. V and J are TRBV5-4 and TRBJ1-2; TRBD1 aligns across 10 bases. The germline V gene encodes CDR1 SGHNT and CDR2 YYREEE (reference sequence). The CDR3 is 13 amino acids. CDR3 DNA: TGTGCCAGCATCTTCGGGACAGGGGATGGCTACATCTTC. Residues: CASIFGTGDGYIF.

Worth noting for this clonotype: The CDR3 does not end in the conserved phenylalanine or tryptophan, so this is likely a read error. This chain uses TRBV11-3 with TRBJ2-1; TRBD2 matches at 8 bases. V trimming: 5 bases; J trimming: 4 bases; junction bases outside the gene matches: 7. The CDR3 loop spans 15 amino acids. Germline V gene data show CDR1 as SGHNT and CDR2 as YENEEA. This chain's CDR3 is CASSQGTRRYNEQFL. Written as DNA, the CDR3 is TGTGCCAGCAGCCAAGGGACTAGAAGGTACAATGAGCAGTTCTTA.

Turning to this clonotype: This sequence may be a read error, since a much larger clone differs from it by one base. The chain links TRBV20-1 to TRBJ2-7; 7 nucleotides line up with TRBD1. This CDR3 contains 12 residues. The germline CDR1 and CDR2 sequences are DFQATT and SNEGSKA (reference sequence). The CDR3 is CRAQQGYSEQYF. CDR3 nucleotides: TGCAGAGCTCAACAGGGGTATAGCGAGCAGTACTTC.

As for this clonotype: The junction shows a germline mismatch at one end, possibly a read error. The chain couples TRBV4-1 to TRBJ1-2, with D hard to call. Germline-derived CDR1 and CDR2 are MGHRA and YSYEKL. This CDR3 is 14 amino acids long. The CDR3 DNA follows: TGCACCAGTAGCCAAGACGGATCTAACTATGGCTACACCTTC. Its protein product is CTSSQDGSNYGYTF.

In its sample, this clonotype was seen many times. The chain carries TRBV20-1 and TRBJ1-1, with 7 bases lining up with TRBD1. Germline V CDR1 and CDR2: DFQATT, SNEGSKA (reference sequence). The CDR3 consists of 14 residues. Trimming at V came to 6 bases and at J to 4 bases, leaving 11 bases not matched to a gene. CDR3 DNA sequence: TGCAGTGCCGCGGGAGGGGACAGAGGCACTGAAGCTTTCTTT. Translating gives CSAAGGDRGTEAFF.

This clonotype was observed a single time. At one boundary the junction diverges from the germline segment, which might be a read error. V usage is TRBV11-2 and J usage is TRBJ2-3, with a tentative D call TRBD2 (5 bases). The CDR3 is made up of 13 amino acids. The V gene's germline CDR1 is SGHAT and CDR2 FQNNGV. The CDR3 DNA reads as TGTGCCAGCAGCCGAGGCGGGCCACATACGCGGTATTTT. It codes for CASSRGGPHTRYF.

To note about this clonotype: One junction end disagrees with the germline gene, perhaps due to a read error. This sequence joins TRBV4-3 and TRBJ1-3, with no clear D. This CDR3 has 16 residues. The germline V gene has CDR1 LGHNA and CDR2 YSLEER. CDR3 sequence (DNA): TGCGCCAGCAGTGACCGGACGCGTGGCTCTGGAACCACCATATATTTT. It yields the protein CASSDRTRGSGTTIYF.

A word on this clonotype: The junction departs from the called germline gene at one end, perhaps through a read error. This sequence joins TRBV11-3 and TRBJ2-2; 7 positions match TRBD2. Germline assignment: CDR1 SGHNT and CDR2 YENEEA. The CDR3 length is 18 residues. The CDR3 protein is CASSSRGAGRYRAGKLFF. CDR3 bases: TGCGCCAGCAGCTCCCGGGGAGCGGGACGATACAGAGCCGGGAAGCTGTTTTTT.

This clonotype has only a few counts. This clone may be a read error of a much larger clone one base away. The chain has TRBV12-3 or TRBV12-4 and TRBJ1-1; TRBD1 matches 9 bases. CDR3 size: 15 residues. The CDR3 DNA sequence: TGTGCCAGCAGTGACTGGGACAGGGTGAACACTGGAGCTTTCTTT. Amino acids: CASSDWDRVNTGAFF.

This clonotype was detected ten times or more. The rearrangement joins TRBV20-1 to TRBJ1-2, with D possibly matching TRBD1 (5 bases). Germline CDR1 and CDR2: DFQATT and SNEGSKA (reference sequence). This CDR3 region has 14 residues. The ends were cut back, 7 bases at V and 2 bases at J, with 17 bases in the middle. CDR3: CSVPSARQNYGYTF. The CDR3 bases are TGCAGTGTCCCCTCGGCCCGACAGAACTATGGCTACACCTTC.

For this clonotype: At one boundary the junction diverges from the germline segment, which might be a read error. The rearrangement joins TRBV20-1 to TRBJ2-1; 9 nucleotides line up with TRBD1. This CDR3 is 15 amino acids long. The germline gives CDR1 DFQATT, CDR2 SNEGSKA (reference sequence). The CDR3 region has the DNA TGCAGTGCTAGAGGACAGGGGGTTTTGAACAATGAGCAGTCCTTC. Amino acids: CSARGQGVLNNEQSF.